Only a few counts were recorded for the clone carrying this T cell receptor (beta chain). The data belong to a study of blood T cell repertoires in COVID-19. Per germline, CDR1 ENHRY and CDR2 SYGVKD. This CDR3 has 15 residues. Trimming cost V 4 bases and J 4 bases, with 15 bases left between them. Clones were sequenced by immunoSEQ multiplex PCR, and TCRdb holds only the in-frame ones, with some missing. This sample has about 61,000 clones, with around 73% found just once. The material sequenced was peripheral blood. This chain uses TRBV10-3 with TRBJ2-3; possibly TRBD1 for D (6 bases). This receptor was taken from a man at least 80 years old with active or convalescent COVID-19. The CDR3 loop reads CAISGGQGRSDTQYF. The CDR3 region has the DNA TGTGCCATCAGTGGGGGGCAGGGTCGCTCAGATACGCAGTATTTT.